Listed below are T cell receptor beta chains from one sample, sequenced in a study of blood T cell repertoires in COVID-19. The assay was immunoSEQ multiplex PCR, and TCRdb's table has in-frame clones only and misses some. This sample yields over 120,000 clones, of which around 87% are seen a single time; 8.6% belongs to the top ten. The sequenced material came from peripheral blood. The receptors here all came from a woman aged 50 to 60 with active or convalescent COVID-19. Each CDR3 is given with its conserved first and last residue. A D gene is named only where the DNA matches it firmly. Clone size is stated in some rows and not others, as once, few, many or a class when expanded.

v_call,j_call,clone_size,d_call,cdr3_aa,cdr3_nt
TRBV6-5,TRBJ1-4,.,TRBD1,CASRAGTGRNEKLFF,TGTGCCAGCCGAGCTGGGACAGGAAGAAATGAAAAACTGTTTTTT
TRBV6-5,TRBJ1-5,.,.,CASGYGGQPQHF,TGTGCCAGCGGTTACGGGGGGCAGCCCCAGCATTTT
TRBV7-2,TRBJ2-3,once,.,CASSSRPSGDTQYF,TGTGCCAGCAGCTCCCGACCTAGTGGAGATACGCAGTATTTT
TRBV27,TRBJ2-7,few,TRBD2,CATRREGEQYF,TGTGCCACCCGCAGGGAGGGCGAGCAGTACTTC
TRBV11-3,TRBJ2-1,.,.,CASSPSGQGPSGKTYNEQFF,TGTGCCAGCAGCCCGTCTGGACAGGGTCCAAGCGGGAAGACCTACAATGAGCAGTTCTTC
TRBV2,TRBJ1-2,.,.,CASRDGLNYGYTF,TGTGCCAGCAGAGACGGACTGAATTATGGCTACACCTTC
TRBV13,TRBJ1-6,.,.,CASSSYGQTRNNSPLHF,TGTGCCAGCAGCTCTTACGGACAGACTCGCAATAATTCACCCCTCCACTTT
TRBV7-2,TRBJ1-2,.,TRBD1,CASSLGGQGRIYGYTF,TGTGCCAGCAGCTTAGGGGGACAGGGCCGTATCTATGGCTACACCTTC
TRBV2,TRBJ2-3,.,TRBD2,CASSGEGVPDTQYF,TGTGCCAGCAGTGGGGAGGGAGTACCAGATACGCAGTATTTT
TRBV3-1/TRBV3-2,TRBJ1-2,.,.,CASSQEGADYGYTF,TGTGCCAGCAGCCAAGAGGGGGCGGACTATGGCTACACCTTC
TRBV7-6,TRBJ2-3,.,.,CASSPRQGGITDTQYF,TGTGCCAGCAGCCCCAGACAGGGAGGAATCACAGATACGCAGTATTTT
TRBV15,TRBJ2-7,.,.,CATSRDVSGSREQYF,TGTGCCACCAGCAGAGATGTTTCCGGTTCCCGCGAGCAGTACTTC
TRBV6-2/TRBV6-3,TRBJ2-5,.,TRBD1,CASSQLTGLGETQYF,TGTGCCAGCAGCCAATTGACAGGGCTTGGAGAGACCCAGTACTTC
TRBV6-2/TRBV6-3,TRBJ2-7,.,TRBD1,CASSYDQGATYEQYF,TGTGCCAGCAGTTACGACCAGGGGGCTACCTACGAGCAGTACTTC
TRBV30,TRBJ2-1,once,TRBD1,CAWSTGTGDNEQFF,TGTGCCTGGAGTACCGGGACAGGAGACAATGAGCAGTTCTTC
TRBV5-4,TRBJ1-6,.,TRBD1,CASSFRQGDNSPLHF,TGTGCCAGCAGCTTCAGACAGGGGGATAATTCACCCCTCCACTTT
TRBV12-3/TRBV12-4,TRBJ2-5,.,TRBD2,CASSSGGGQTQYF,TGTGCCAGCAGTTCCGGGGGAGGGCAGACCCAGTACTTC
TRBV27,TRBJ1-1,.,.,CASSFFRYTEAFF,TGTGCCAGCAGTTTTTTCAGGTACACTGAAGCTTTCTTT
TRBV7-3,TRBJ2-5,once,TRBD2,CASSLSGGGLETQYF,TGTGCCAGCAGCCTCAGCGGGGGCGGTCTGGAGACCCAGTACTTC
TRBV5-1,TRBJ2-3,.,TRBD2,CASSFSGGDSTDTQYF,TGCGCCAGCAGCTTTAGCGGGGGGGACAGCACAGATACGCAGTATTTT
TRBV19,TRBJ1-5,.,.,CASSAGTPTPQPQHF,TGTGCCAGTAGTGCAGGGACACCAACCCCGCAGCCCCAGCATTTT
TRBV28,TRBJ2-3,.,TRBD2,CASRLRTSGANTDTQYF,TGTGCCAGCAGACTAAGGACTAGCGGGGCCAACACAGATACGCAGTATTTT
TRBV4-1,TRBJ2-1,.,.,CASSPNPAGASGNEQFF,TGCGCCAGCAGCCCAAACCCCGCGGGGGCATCAGGGAATGAGCAGTTCTTC
TRBV5-1,TRBJ2-3,.,TRBD2,CASSPLTSGGRTDTQYF,TGCGCCAGCAGCCCCCTGACTAGCGGGGGAAGGACAGATACGCAGTATTTT
TRBV3-1/TRBV3-2,TRBJ2-1,.,TRBD2,CASSRGGGSYNEQFF,TGTGCCAGCAGCCGGGGGGGTGGGTCATACAATGAGCAGTTCTTC
TRBV9,TRBJ1-1,.,TRBD1,CASSVGTVNTEAFF,TGTGCCAGCAGCGTCGGGACAGTGAACACTGAAGCTTTCTTT